Presented here are 8 T cell receptor beta chains from one specimen sequenced in a study of blood T cells in healthy people across ages. A second roughly 6 to 12 cycle PCR used barcoded and J-beta primers. TCRdb redid the calling of the 5' RACE reads with MiXCR, one entry per CDR3 protein. This sample has about 1.8 million distinct CDR3 sequences; about 49% occur once, and the top ten carry 2.1%. Sequencing was carried out using blood. These receptors were obtained from a woman aged 40 to 50 in good health.

The chain uses TRBV20-1 and TRBJ2-3, with TRBD1 identical over 12 bases. CDR3 length: 16 amino acids. With 3 bases clipped from V and 5 bases from J, the junction kept 9 bases outside the gene matches. Germline V lookup: CDR1 DFQATT, CDR2 SNEGSKA (reference sequence). The CDR3 bases are TGCAGTGCTAGGCGCCGGGACAGGGGGCTAGTAGATACGCAGTATTTT. The encoded protein is CSARRRDRGLVDTQYF.

The CDR3 DNA sequence: TGCAGCGTTGTAACAGGGTGGAATGAGCAGTTCTTC. Its protein is CSVVTGWNEQFF. The chain couples TRBV29-1 to TRBJ2-1; TRBD1 might be the D (6 bases). Germline loops: CDR1 SQVTM, CDR2 ANQGSEA. Trimming pared 4 bases from V and 7 bases from J, leaving 11 bases between. The CDR3 length is 12 residues.

The V gene is TRBV7-2, the J gene TRBJ2-7, with D hard to call. Per the germline V gene, CDR1 is SGHTA and CDR2 is FQGNSA. V lost 1 base to trimming and J lost 2 bases, with 9 bases between them. The CDR3 sequence is 14 residues long. The CDR3 protein is CASSLERIAYEQYF. The CDR3 DNA sequence: TGTGCCAGCAGCTTAGAACGGATAGCCTACGAGCAGTACTTC.

This chain links TRBV5-5 with TRBJ1-2; TRBD1 matches at 7 bases. This CDR3 has 17 residues. V was pared by 0 bases and J by 4 bases, with 12 bases of the junction left unmatched. Germline loops: CDR1 SGHKS, CDR2 YYEKEE (reference sequence). This CDR3 is CASSLAGPGQRTYGYTF. The CDR3 nucleotides are TGTGCCAGCAGCTTGGCCGGACCGGGACAGCGAACCTATGGCTACACCTTC. The entire variable domain, with the rest obtained from reference TRBV5-5 and TRBJ1-2, is as follows: DAGVTQSPTHLIKTRGQQVTLRCSPISGHKSVSWYQQVLGQGPQFIFQYYEKEERGRGNFPDRFSARQFPNYSSELNVNALLLGDSALYLCASSLAGPGQRTYGYTFGSGTRLTVV.

This clonotype was detected many times. The genes are TRBV29-1 and TRBJ2-1; D might be TRBD2 (5 bases). Per the germline V gene, CDR1 is SQVTM and CDR2 is ANQGSEA. Trimming stripped 5 bases from V and 7 bases from J, with 9 bases between. The CDR3 runs 11 residues. The chain's CDR3 is CSVNRGNEQFF. In nucleotides, the CDR3 is TGCAGCGTTAATCGCGGGAATGAGCAGTTCTTC.

Only a few counts were recorded for this clonotype. V and J are TRBV20-1 and TRBJ2-5, with TRBD2 matching 10 bases. Germline-derived CDR1 and CDR2 are DFQATT and SNEGSKA (reference sequence). With 6 bases clipped from V and 5 bases from J, the junction kept 6 bases outside the gene matches. The CDR3 has 13 residues. The chain's CDR3 is CSAVPGLAETQYF. As DNA, the CDR3 is TGCAGTGCCGTCCCGGGACTAGCGGAGACCCAGTACTTC.

This clonotype was counted a few times. The chain has TRBV6-5 and TRBJ1-6; a weak D match, TRBD1 (5 bases). There are 14 residues in the CDR3. The V and J ends lost 8 bases and 13 bases respectively, with 21 bases between them. Germline lookup yields CDR1 MNHEY and CDR2 SVGAGI. The CDR3 sequence is CASHQLVGGAPLHF. CDR3 sequence (DNA): TGTGCCAGCCATCAATTGGTCGGCGGGGCTCCCCTCCACTTT.

This clonotype occurred once. This chain links TRBV24-1 with TRBJ2-1, with D possibly being TRBD2 (6 bases). Germline V gene sequence: CDR1 KGHDR, CDR2 SFDVKD. The CDR3 is 16 amino acids. Trimming stripped 2 bases from V and 3 bases from J, with 13 bases between. The CDR3, as DNA: TGTGCCACCAGTGATTCGGCGGGACCCTTCTACAATGAGCAGTTCTTC. It is translated as CATSDSAGPFYNEQFF.